This T cell receptor (beta chain) was sequenced during a study of beta chain features in type 1 diabetes (dated by TCRdb to 2017 to 2018). Study-wide context: Patients and healthy donors did not differ in mean age, gender distribution, total cell number or subset yield. A total of 107,917,701 sorted cells were examined across all samples, and a strong correlation was observed between cell number per subset and RNA yield. The study compared the TCRB repertoires of sorted circulating CD4+ T cell subsets in recently diagnosed type 1 diabetes patients with those in matched healthy donors. Naive and central memory subsets were obtained from all 30 or so donors, but regulatory and stem cell-like memory subsets were isolated from only 8 patients and about 8 healthy donors.

Overall results and qualifications from the work: Because cDNA was sequenced instead of genomic DNA, highly expressing activated cells could be over-represented, though the groups showed no difference in activation or CD3 levels. Only small numbers of individuals were included in the HLA sub-analyses, which left unresolved whether HLA type had any influence on TCRB rearrangement. A moderate but significant shortening of TCRB CDR3 length was observed in type 1 diabetes patients in all four CD4+ subsets. At VDJ recombination sites, type 1 diabetes patients had fewer insertions and more deleted nucleotides, which implies abnormalities in thymic rearrangement. PCR may preferentially amplify shorter templates, but because patient and control samples were amplified and corrected together, any resulting skew would affect both groups equally. Naive, central memory and regulatory TCRB repertoires appeared to be more alike among patients than among healthy donors.

Per the germline V gene (reference sequence), SEHNR is the CDR1 and FQNEAQ is the CDR2. Trimmed from V: 3 bases; trimmed from J: 2 bases; junction bases lacking a gene match: 3. The CDR3 covers 14 residues, taking in both the cysteine and the phenylalanine. The read is trimmed to its CDR3 DNA, 42 bases read in frame from base 1. From each donor, a single peripheral blood sample of approximately 120 mL on average was drawn into heparinised tubes. A BD FACSAria II was used to sort naive, central memory, regulatory and stem cell-like memory CD4+ T cells with a panel that included CD45RO, CCR7, CD25, CD127, CD95 and CD27. Every sorted population had a purity above 95%. Right away, PBMCs were isolated by Lymphoprep density gradient centrifugation and were stained directly, with no culture step. So that batch effects would be minimized, each experiment stained and sorted samples in pairs, pairing one healthy donor with one patient.

Comment on this clone: The clone's antigen remains unknown. No base quality information exists; no much larger clone differs at one position.

The entire amount of isolated RNA was reverse transcribed using the High Capacity cDNA Reverse Transcription Kit, so the sequenced TCRB transcripts were expressed ones. Deep immunoSEQ sequencing was applied to naive, central memory and regulatory T cell samples, giving an average of roughly 3.3 million total reads per sample. After sorted cells were lysed in RLT buffer, RNA was extracted with DNase-treated RNeasy Micro or Mini kits, with the choice depending on cell number. Each cell subset was processed on its own to prevent cross-contamination, while patient and healthy donor samples were processed together. The immunoSEQ multiplex PCR was used to amplify TCRB sequences from cDNA, yielding 87-bp fragments that span the CDR3 region. Amplicons were sequenced on the Illumina HiSeq platform. In the paper's pipeline: PCR bias was corrected computationally using synthetic template baselines, and reads within Hamming distance 2 were collapsed, with unmergeable singletons discarded. Reads were aligned against IMGT to assign V, D and J genes, CDR3 length and insertions or deletions at six rearrangement sites. Within each subset, clonotype counts were normalized to the number of sorted cells before true diversity and Gini coefficients were calculated with the tcR R package. The overlap coefficient, calculated on TCRB nucleotide sequences, was used to measure repertoire sharing. As a proxy for the pre-selection repertoire, out-of-frame TCRB sequences from naive cells were analyzed. The source is immuneACCESS, and TCRdb retained only in-frame sequences with V and J called. Part of the clones is not carried over; for the studies checked, unresolved V genes explain less than half of this, and the remainder is unexplained. The V and J calls and clone size are taken from that table; D and trimming were inferred from the DNA. The sample table shows some 290,000 clones, and roughly an eighth are seen once. The ten largest account for about 0.015% of the sample.

This clonotype was obtained from a young man with type 1 diabetes. The chain employs TRBV7-9 and TRBJ2-7, and 8 junctional nucleotides match TRBD1. The source material was naive CD4+ T cells from blood. In light of the paper, this sample's cell subset or site label describes: true naive CD4+ T cells. The CDR3 protein sequence reads: CASSLTGATYEQYF. The DNA sequence is TGTGCCAGCAGCTTGACAGGGGCCACCTACGAGCAGTACTTC.